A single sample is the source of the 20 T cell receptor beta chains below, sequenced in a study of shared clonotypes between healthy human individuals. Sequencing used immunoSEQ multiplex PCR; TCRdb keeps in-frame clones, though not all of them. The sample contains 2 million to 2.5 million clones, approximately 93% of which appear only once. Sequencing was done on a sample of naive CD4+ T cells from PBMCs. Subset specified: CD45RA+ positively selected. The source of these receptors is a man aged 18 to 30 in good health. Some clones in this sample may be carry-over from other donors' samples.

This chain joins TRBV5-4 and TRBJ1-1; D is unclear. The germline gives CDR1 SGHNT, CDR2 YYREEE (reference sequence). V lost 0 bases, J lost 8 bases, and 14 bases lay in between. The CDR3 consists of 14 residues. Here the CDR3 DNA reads TGTGCCAGCAGCTTGGGACAAGTATGGCCGGAAGCTTTCTTT. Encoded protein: CASSLGQVWPEAFF.

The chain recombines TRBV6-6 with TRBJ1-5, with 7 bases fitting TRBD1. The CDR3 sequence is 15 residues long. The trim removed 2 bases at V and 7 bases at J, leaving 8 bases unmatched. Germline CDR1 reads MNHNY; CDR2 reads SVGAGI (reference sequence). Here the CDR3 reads CASSYGRGQLQPQHF. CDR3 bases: TGTGCCAGCAGTTACGGGAGGGGGCAACTCCAGCCCCAGCATTTT.

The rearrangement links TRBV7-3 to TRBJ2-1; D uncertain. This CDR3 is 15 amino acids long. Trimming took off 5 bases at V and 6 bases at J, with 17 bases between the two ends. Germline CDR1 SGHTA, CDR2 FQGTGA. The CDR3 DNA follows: TGTGCCAGCAGCCCCAACGGCCGAAACTCCAATGAGCAGTTCTTC. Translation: CASSPNGRNSNEQFF.

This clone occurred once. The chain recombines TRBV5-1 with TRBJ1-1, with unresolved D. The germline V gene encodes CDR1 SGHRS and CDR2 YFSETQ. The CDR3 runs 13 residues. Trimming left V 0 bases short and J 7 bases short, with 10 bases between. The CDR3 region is CASSLADGFEAFF. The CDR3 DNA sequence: TGCGCCAGCAGCTTGGCCGATGGGTTTGAAGCTTTCTTT.

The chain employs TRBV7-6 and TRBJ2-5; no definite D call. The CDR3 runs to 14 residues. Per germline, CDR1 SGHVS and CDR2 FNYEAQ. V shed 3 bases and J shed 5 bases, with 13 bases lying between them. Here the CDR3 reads CASSFLDARETQYF. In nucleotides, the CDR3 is TGTGCCAGCAGCTTCCTGGACGCAAGGGAGACCCAGTACTTC.

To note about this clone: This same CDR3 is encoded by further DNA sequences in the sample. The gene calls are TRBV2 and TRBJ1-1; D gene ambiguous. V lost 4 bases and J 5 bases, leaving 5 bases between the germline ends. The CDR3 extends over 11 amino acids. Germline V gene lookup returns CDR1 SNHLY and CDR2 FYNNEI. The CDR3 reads CASSVGTEAFF. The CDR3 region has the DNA TGTGCCAGCAGTGTAGGAACTGAAGCTTTCTTT.

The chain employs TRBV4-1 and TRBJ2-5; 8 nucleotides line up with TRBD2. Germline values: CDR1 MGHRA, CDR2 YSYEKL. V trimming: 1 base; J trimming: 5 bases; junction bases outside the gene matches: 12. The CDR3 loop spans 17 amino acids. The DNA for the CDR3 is TGCGCCAGCAGCCAAGCTTCGGTTGGGCGGGAGGTGGAGACCCAGTACTTC. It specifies CASSQASVGREVETQYF.

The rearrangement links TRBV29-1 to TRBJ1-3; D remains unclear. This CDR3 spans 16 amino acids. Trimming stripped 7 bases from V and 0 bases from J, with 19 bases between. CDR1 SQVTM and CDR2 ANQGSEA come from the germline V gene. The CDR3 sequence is CSDPGPKSYSGNTIYF. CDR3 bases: TGCAGCGACCCCGGGCCGAAGTCCTACTCTGGAAACACCATATATTTT.

CDR3 sequence (DNA): TGTGCCAGCACTGGTCGAGATTATGGCTACACCTTC. This translates into CASTGRDYGYTF. This rearrangement joins TRBV6-5 to TRBJ1-2; no reliable D call. Germline-derived CDR1 and CDR2 are MNHEY and SVGAGI. The germline V and J ends were trimmed by 7 bases and 5 bases, with 11 bases remaining between them. This CDR3 contains 12 residues.

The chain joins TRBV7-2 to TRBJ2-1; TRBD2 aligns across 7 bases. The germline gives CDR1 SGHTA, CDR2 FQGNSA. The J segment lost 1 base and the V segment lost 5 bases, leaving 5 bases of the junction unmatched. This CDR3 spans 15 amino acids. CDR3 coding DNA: TGTGCCAGCAGCCCACGACTAGCATCCTACAATGAGCAGTTCTTC. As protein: CASSPRLASYNEQFF.

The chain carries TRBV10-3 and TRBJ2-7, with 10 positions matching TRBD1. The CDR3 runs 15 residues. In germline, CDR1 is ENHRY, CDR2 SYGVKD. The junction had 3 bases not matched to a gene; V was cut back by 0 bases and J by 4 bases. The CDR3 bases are TGTGCCATCAGTGAGTCGGGACAGGGGCATTACGAGCAGTACTTC. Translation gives CAISESGQGHYEQYF.

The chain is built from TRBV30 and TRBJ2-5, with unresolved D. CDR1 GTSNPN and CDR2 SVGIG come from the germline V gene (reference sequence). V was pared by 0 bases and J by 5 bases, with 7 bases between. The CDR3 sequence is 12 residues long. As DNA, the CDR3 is TGTGCCTGGAGTGTGCGCATGGAGACCCAGTACTTC. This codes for CAWSVRMETQYF.

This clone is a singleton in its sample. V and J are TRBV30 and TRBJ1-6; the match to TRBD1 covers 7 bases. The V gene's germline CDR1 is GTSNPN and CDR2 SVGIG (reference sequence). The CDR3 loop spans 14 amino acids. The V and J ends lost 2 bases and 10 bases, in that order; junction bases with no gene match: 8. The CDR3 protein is CAWSPIQGESPLHF. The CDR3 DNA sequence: TGTGCCTGGAGTCCCATCCAGGGGGAATCACCCCTCCACTTT.

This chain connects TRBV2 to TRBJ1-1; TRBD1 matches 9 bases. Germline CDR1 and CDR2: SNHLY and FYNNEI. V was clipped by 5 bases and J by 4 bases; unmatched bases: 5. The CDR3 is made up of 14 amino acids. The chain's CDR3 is CASSYDRGSTEAFF. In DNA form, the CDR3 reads TGTGCCAGCAGTTACGACAGGGGGTCCACTGAAGCTTTCTTT.

CDR3 protein: CASSFSVSPQTQYF. Here the CDR3 DNA reads TGTGCCAGCAGCTTTTCGGTTAGCCCGCAGACCCAGTACTTC. The rearrangement links TRBV5-6 to TRBJ2-5; D unclear. CDR3 size: 14 residues. Germline CDR1 reads SGHDT; CDR2 reads YYEEEE. Trimming took 2 bases from V and 6 from J, leaving 14 bases between them.

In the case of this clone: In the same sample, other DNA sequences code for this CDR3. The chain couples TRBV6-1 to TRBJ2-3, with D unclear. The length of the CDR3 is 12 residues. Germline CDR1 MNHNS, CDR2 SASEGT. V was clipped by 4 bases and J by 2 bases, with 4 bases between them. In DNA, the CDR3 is TGTGCCAGCAGTGGAAACACAGATACGCAGTATTTT. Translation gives CASSGNTDTQYF.

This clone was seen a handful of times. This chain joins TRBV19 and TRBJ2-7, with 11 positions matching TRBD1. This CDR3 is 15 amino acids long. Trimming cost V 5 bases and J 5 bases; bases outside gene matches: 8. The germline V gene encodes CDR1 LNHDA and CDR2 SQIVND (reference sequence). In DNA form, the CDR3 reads TGTGCCAGTAGTGAGGACAGGGGGCTCAGGAACGAGCAGTACTTC. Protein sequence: CASSEDRGLRNEQYF.

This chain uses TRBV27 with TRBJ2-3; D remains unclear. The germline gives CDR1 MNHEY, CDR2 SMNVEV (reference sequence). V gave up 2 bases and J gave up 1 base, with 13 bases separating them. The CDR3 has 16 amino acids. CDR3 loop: CASSLRHLLGTDTQYF. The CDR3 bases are TGTGCCAGCAGTTTAAGACACCTCCTTGGCACAGATACGCAGTATTTT.

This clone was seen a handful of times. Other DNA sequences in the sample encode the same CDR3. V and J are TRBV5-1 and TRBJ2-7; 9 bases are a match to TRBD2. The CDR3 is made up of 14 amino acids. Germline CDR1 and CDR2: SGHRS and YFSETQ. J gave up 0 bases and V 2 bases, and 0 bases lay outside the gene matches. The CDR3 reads CASSFSGSSYEQYF. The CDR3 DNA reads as TGCGCCAGCAGCTTTAGCGGGAGCTCCTACGAGCAGTACTTC.

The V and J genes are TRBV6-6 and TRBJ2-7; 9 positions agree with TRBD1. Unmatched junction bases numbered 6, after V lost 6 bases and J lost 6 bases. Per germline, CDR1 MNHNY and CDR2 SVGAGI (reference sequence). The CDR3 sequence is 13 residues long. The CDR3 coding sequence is TGTGCCAGCAGCGGGACAGGGTTCGCCGAGCAGTACTTC. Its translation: CASSGTGFAEQYF.